This TCR beta chain was recovered during a study of blood T cells in healthy people across ages. A sample-barcoded 5' primer and a J-beta primer mix were used in a second PCR of roughly 7 to 12 cycles. Each CDR3 protein gets one entry after TCRdb re-called the 5' RACE reads with MiXCR. Seen here are 700,000 to 900,000 distinct CDR3 sequences, about a quarter observed once, and the top ten hold over 2.5%. The CDR3 totals 13 residues. V was pared by 7 bases and J by 9 bases, with 16 bases between. Germline V CDR1 and CDR2: MNHEY, SVGAGI. Peripheral blood from each donor was collected in a volume of about 10 milliliters. Separately, the same data were catalogued under a study of T cells of mothers and their children. As that study records: Slightly, though not significantly, more overlap was seen in related than in unrelated mother-child pairs.

Sequenced: blood. The TCR sequence derives from a boy younger than 18 in good health. The chain carries TRBV6-5 and TRBJ2-4, with D possibly matching TRBD1 (6 bases). The CDR3 protein is CASTHRVRTIQYF. The CDR3 DNA is TGTGCCAGCACCCACAGGGTCAGGACCATTCAGTACTTC.